Here is one T cell receptor (beta chain) with its context. Its specific antigen is unknown. There are no base qualities to consult, and no much larger clone falls within one base. Sequencer: Illumina NovaSeq 6000. Using 5'RACE with constant-segment primers, TCRalpha and TCRbeta cDNA libraries were constructed, with sample barcodes and unique molecular identifiers added in the process. RNA was extracted from every sample with Trizol reagent. Amplification of the libraries took two PCR steps, and the second step added a second sample barcode plus Illumina TruSeq adapters. The libraries were sequenced on an Illumina NovaSeq using 2 x 150 bp paired-end reads. Regarding the original processing steps: Demultiplexing of reads and collapsing into UMI-guided consensus sequences were performed with migec v1.2.7. Using mixcr v2.1.11, the UMI consensuses were aligned to TRA and TRB V and J templates and assembled into clonotypes. Expanded or contracted clonotypes were those called significant by both edgeR and NoisET, with noise models trained on biological replicates. edgeR calls used a false discovery rate-adjusted p below 0.01 and a log2 fold-change threshold of 1. As an exploratory analysis of dynamics, PCA with hierarchical clustering was applied to max-normalized trajectories of the 1000 most abundant clonotypes. Separately sequenced CD4+ and CD8+ repertoires were used to assign the CD4 or CD8 phenotype of responding clones. TCRdb itself trimmed the public reads at Q25 with fastp, ran MiXCR and retained productive beta chains. CDR3 protein sequences are deduplicated, and each keeps its most common genes and DNA. The V and J calls come from TCRdb's annotation, not from the publication. Across this sample there are hundreds of thousands of distinct CDR3 sequences, with roughly 20% seen only once. Together, the top ten hold roughly 12% of the sample.

These data come from a study of T-cell memory formation after mild COVID-19 (dated by TCRdb to the early 2020s). Regarding the study in general: Most TCR sequence clusters were specific to one of the two donors. In a couple of donors, T-cell clones that expanded and contracted after mild COVID-19 were tracked by sequencing TCRalpha and TCRbeta repertoires over time. Two young, previously healthy adult volunteers, one female and one male, were included in the cohort.

Ficoll-Paque density gradient centrifugation was the method used to isolate PBMCs. CDR1 and CDR2 (MGHRA, YSYEKL) derive from the germline V gene. Trimming accounts for 4 bases at V and 3 bases at J, while the number of junction bases matched to no gene is 12. The CDR3 has 17 amino acids, counting the end cysteine and phenylalanine. The only DNA kept is the CDR3, 51 bases in frame from the first base. What the work shows at the level of the full study, not this receptor alone: Contracting CD4+ clones appeared mostly in the CM and EM memory subsets, whereas CD8+ clones were enriched in EMRA. The detection of some responding clones in pre-infection memory suggests that pre-existing cross-reactive memory T cells joined the SARS-CoV-2 response. Clones that contracted from day 15 to 85 showed balanced CD4/CD8 phenotypes, whereas a second wave of clones that expanded from day 15 to 37 leaned towards CD4+. Whether the second-wave clones peaking on day 37 were SARS-CoV-2 specific was not confirmed. Only a couple of mild cases were covered in the study, and larger cohorts including severe cases with pre-infection samples were considered necessary.

The rearranged chain carries TRBV4-1 and TRBJ1-1; TRBD1 fits 9 bases in the junction. The TCR originated in an adult woman who had mild COVID-19 (a few samples of this study predate the infection). The sample titles of this study are shuffled in the database, so cell type and time point are left out; the donor was told from shared clones. Sequencing was carried out using PBMCs or a T cell subset sorted from them (not recorded which). The DNA sequence is given as TGCGCCAGCAGCCGATTAATTGGACAGGGGAGGGACACTGAAGCTTTCTTT. Translated, this gives CASSRLIGQGRDTEAFF.